The clone carrying this T cell receptor (beta chain) was recorded many times. This CDR3 spans 15 amino acids. V dropped 1 base and J dropped 2; count of bases not matched to a gene: 5. These data come from a study of T-cell memory formation after mild COVID-19. The TCR alpha and TCR beta cDNA libraries, bearing sample barcodes and UMIs, were generated by 5'RACE using constant-segment primers. Each CDR3 protein is one row after TCRdb ran MiXCR on the 5' RACE reads. The data hold over 300,000 distinct CDR3 sequences, with roughly 19% observed a single time. Source material: PBMCs or a T cell subset sorted from them (not recorded which). This chain links TRBV12-3 or TRBV12-4 with TRBJ2-7; TRBD1 aligns across 7 bases. This TCR derives from a man aged 18 to 30 who had mild COVID-19 (a few samples of this study predate the infection). Cell type and time point are not known. CDR3 in amino acids: CASSLDGTVTYEQYF. The CDR3 DNA sequence: TGTGCCAGCAGTTTAGATGGGACAGTTACCTACGAGCAGTACTTC.